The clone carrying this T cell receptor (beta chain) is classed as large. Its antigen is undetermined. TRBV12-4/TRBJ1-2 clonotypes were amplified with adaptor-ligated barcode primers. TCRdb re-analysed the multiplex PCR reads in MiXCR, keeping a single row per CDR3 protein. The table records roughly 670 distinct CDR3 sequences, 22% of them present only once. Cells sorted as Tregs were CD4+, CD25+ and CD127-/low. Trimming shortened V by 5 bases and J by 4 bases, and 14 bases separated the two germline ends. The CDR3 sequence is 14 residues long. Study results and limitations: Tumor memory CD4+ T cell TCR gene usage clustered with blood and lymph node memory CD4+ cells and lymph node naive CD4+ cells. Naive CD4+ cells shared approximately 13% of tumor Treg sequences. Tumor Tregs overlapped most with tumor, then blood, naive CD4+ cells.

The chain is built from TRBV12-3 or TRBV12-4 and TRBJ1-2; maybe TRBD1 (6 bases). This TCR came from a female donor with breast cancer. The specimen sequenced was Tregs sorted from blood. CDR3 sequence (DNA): TGTGCCAGCAGTGCCACAGGGTCCGCCTATGGCTACACCTTC. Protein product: CASSATGSAYGYTF.